This T cell receptor (beta chain) originates from a study of T cells in localized non-small cell lung cancer. Study observations and caveats: Longer overall survival accompanied higher blood T cell density. For the top 100 tumor clones, a median about 62 also appeared in adjacent lung. It was uninvolved adjacent lung that showed the highest T cell clonality, exceeding tumor.

Per the germline V gene, CDR1 is MRHNA and CDR2 is SNTAGT. CDR3 length: 16 residues. V was pared by 3 bases and J by 1 base, with 3 bases of the junction left unmatched. A word on this clone: The antigen remains unidentified.

Assay used: immunoSEQ multiplex PCR; TCRdb lists only in-frame clones, some missing. The sample has tens of thousands of clones, roughly 86% seen once; the top ten hold over 6%. Here the sequenced sample was peripheral blood, taken before any cancer treatment. V and J are TRBV6-4 and TRBJ2-6; 7 nucleotides match TRBD1. The clonotype comes from a woman between 18 and 50 years old with stage III lung adenocarcinoma. The chain's CDR3 is CASSDSTGSGANVLTF. CDR3 DNA sequence: TGTGCCAGCAGTGATTCGACAGGGTCTGGGGCCAACGTCCTGACTTTC.